This TCR beta chain appears in the sequencing data of a study of blood T cell repertoires in COVID-19. Overall study context: Some COVID-19 samples were acute and others convalescent; all came from the United States, Italy and Spain. In each case, the material was cDNA or gDNA derived from T cells, B-cell-depleted T cells, or PBMCs.

This clone appeared a few times. Authors' processing steps: Quantification of nucleated cells was approximated via reference gene primer amplification. The data were produced by immunoSEQ multiplex PCR, yet TCRdb's version contains in-frame clones alone and is incomplete. That table supplies the V and J calls and clone size; D and trimming were determined from the DNA. The sample lists some 200,000 clones, around nine tenths occurring once. Per the germline V gene, CDR1 is SGHNT and CDR2 is YYREEE (reference sequence). With 4 bases removed from V and 1 base from J, the gap between germline ends came to 9 bases. The CDR3 is 14 amino acids.

J is TRBJ1-5 and V is TRBV5-4; a possible D gene is TRBD1 (5 bases). Sequenced input: peripheral blood. This receptor was taken from a man aged 18 to 30 with active or convalescent COVID-19. This CDR3 reads CASSQGQSNQPQHF. DNA of the CDR3: TGTGCCAGCAGCCAAGGACAAAGCAATCAGCCCCAGCATTTT.